Listed below are T cell receptor beta chains from one sample, sequenced in a study of cytomegalovirus exposure and HLA in healthy donors. Data came from immunoSEQ multiplex PCR; TCRdb stores just in-frame clones and leaves some out. The sample has around 150,000 clones; roughly 89% are singletons. The sample comprised PBMCs. These receptors came from a woman between 25 and 40 years old in good health and CMV-seronegative. Each CDR3 is given with its conserved first and last residue. D genes are given only for firm matches. The listing skips clone size in some rows; elsewhere it reads once, few, many or a size class.

j_call clone_size v_call d_call cdr3_aa cdr3_nt
TRBJ1-2 . TRBV19 TRBD1 CAIRGTGSNYGYTF TGTGCCATCAGGGGGACAGGTTCTAACTATGGCTACACCTTC
TRBJ2-7 . TRBV14 . CASSRDWEIYEQYF TGTGCCAGCAGCCGGGACTGGGAGATATACGAGCAGTACTTC
TRBJ2-1 . TRBV18 TRBD1 CASSPLPGTDNNEQFF TGTGCCAGCTCACCACTTCCCGGGACAGATAACAATGAGCAGTTCTTC
TRBJ1-5 . TRBV5-1 TRBD1 CASSLTPTGGNQPQHF TGCGCCAGCAGCTTGACGCCAACAGGGGGCAATCAGCCCCAGCATTTT
TRBJ2-3 . TRBV9 . CASSVGGGEADTQYF TGTGCCAGCAGCGTAGGAGGGGGGGAAGCAGATACGCAGTATTTT
TRBJ2-5 . TRBV19 . CASSTNEAGLETQYF TGTGCCAGTAGTACAAACGAGGCGGGGCTGGAGACCCAGTACTTC
TRBJ2-1 . TRBV7-9 TRBD2 CASSFPSGVYNEQFF TGTGCCAGCAGCTTCCCTAGCGGGGTTTACAATGAGCAGTTCTTC
TRBJ1-6 . TRBV27 . CASSSPGQTRGAPLHF TGTGCCAGCAGTTCCCCAGGACAGACAAGAGGGGCACCCCTCCACTTT
TRBJ2-1 few TRBV7-6 TRBD2 CASSPRAGGLRNEQFF TGTGCCAGCAGCCCAAGGGCGGGGGGGCTTCGCAATGAGCAGTTCTTC
TRBJ1-1 . TRBV7-2 . CASTKQGDSWNTEAFF TGTGCCAGCACTAAGCAGGGTGATTCCTGGAACACTGAAGCTTTCTTT
TRBJ1-4 . TRBV30 TRBD1 CAWNGQGSEKLFF TGTGCCTGGAACGGACAGGGGAGTGAAAAACTGTTTTTT
TRBJ1-1 few TRBV6-5 TRBD1 CASSYSYRGGSTEAFF TGTGCCAGCAGTTACTCCTACAGGGGTGGGTCGACTGAAGCTTTCTTT
TRBJ1-4 . TRBV28 TRBD1 CASSSTDRVPEKLFF TGTGCCAGCAGTTCCACGGACAGGGTCCCTGAAAAACTGTTTTTT
TRBJ2-1 once TRBV4-1 . CASSQVGGWGEGNEQFF TGCGCCAGCAGCCAAGTTGGAGGGTGGGGCGAGGGGAATGAGCAGTTCTTC
TRBJ2-1 . TRBV10-3 TRBD2 CAISFAGTSGNNEQFF TGTGCCATCTCCTTTGCCGGGACTAGCGGAAACAATGAGCAGTTCTTC
TRBJ1-5 . TRBV19 . CASSSQNGGNQPQHF TGTGCCAGTTCATCGCAGAACGGGGGCAATCAGCCCCAGCATTTT
TRBJ2-3 . TRBV18 TRBD2 CASSTAGGTDTQYF TGTGCCAGCTCAACAGCGGGAGGCACAGATACGCAGTATTTT
TRBJ2-5 . TRBV6-4 . CARGGASRTQYF TGTGCCAGAGGGGGGGCGTCACGGACCCAGTACTTC
TRBJ2-7 . TRBV6-5 TRBD1 CASSSDRDYEQYF TGTGCCAGCAGTTCGGACAGGGACTACGAGCAGTACTTC
TRBJ2-7 once TRBV7-8 . CASSLVDSLAGYEQYF TGTGCCAGCAGCTTAGTTGACAGTTTGGCAGGTTACGAGCAGTACTTC
TRBJ2-7 . TRBV7-6 TRBD1 CASSPWTGDNEQYF TGTGCCAGCAGCCCCTGGACAGGGGACAACGAGCAGTACTTC
TRBJ1-5 . TRBV2 . CASSDPVDRPDQPQHF TGTGCCAGCAGTGACCCAGTTGACAGACCCGATCAGCCCCAGCATTTT
TRBJ2-3 . TRBV4-3 . CASSQGDLSTDTQYF TGCGCCAGCAGCCAAGGGGACTTAAGCACAGATACGCAGTATTTT
TRBJ1-1 . TRBV29-1 . CSVDRPEGAFF TGCAGCGTTGATAGGCCCGAGGGAGCTTTCTTT
TRBJ1-1 . TRBV7-8 TRBD1 CASSLGIRGLTNTEAFF TGTGCCAGCAGCTTAGGTATTAGGGGGCTGACGAACACTGAAGCTTTCTTT
TRBJ2-2 . TRBV6-5 TRBD2 CASSSLAGVPGELFF TGTGCCAGCAGTTCCCTTGCGGGAGTTCCCGGGGAGCTGTTTTTT
TRBJ2-1 . TRBV7-9 . CASSPDWGLGNEQFF TGTGCCAGCAGCCCCGACTGGGGCTTGGGCAATGAGCAGTTCTTC
TRBJ2-1 . TRBV2 TRBD2 CASKGASGGADEQFF TGTGCCAGCAAGGGGGCCAGCGGGGGGGCGGATGAGCAGTTCTTC
TRBJ2-1 . TRBV30 TRBD2 CAWRRGLAGAFLDNEQFF TGTGCCTGGAGACGGGGACTAGCGGGGGCCTTTTTAGACAATGAGCAGTTCTTC
TRBJ2-5 . TRBV2 . CASSEQGGQETQYF TGTGCCAGCAGTGAACAGGGGGGCCAAGAGACCCAGTACTTC
TRBJ2-1 . TRBV19 . CASSATRTGEQFF TGTGCCAGTAGTGCGACTCGTACGGGTGAGCAGTTCTTC
TRBJ2-5 . TRBV19 TRBD1 CASSWTGRETQYF TGTGCCAGTAGTTGGACAGGGCGGGAGACCCAGTACTTC
TRBJ2-5 . TRBV2 . CASSESSLSETQYF TGTGCCAGCAGTGAAAGTTCTTTGAGTGAGACCCAGTACTTC
TRBJ1-1 once TRBV4-1 . CASRTLQGANTEAFF TGCGCCAGCAGAACCCTACAGGGAGCGAACACTGAAGCTTTCTTT
TRBJ2-7 once TRBV5-1 . CASSLGRTTGEQYF TGCGCCAGCAGCTTGGGCAGGACTACCGGCGAGCAGTACTTC
TRBJ2-1 . TRBV15 . CATSKPGVNEQFF TGTGCCACCAGCAAGCCAGGGGTCAATGAGCAGTTCTTC
TRBJ1-2 . TRBV28 . CASSLMSYGYTF TGTGCCAGCAGTCTCATGAGCTATGGCTACACCTTC
TRBJ2-1 . TRBV10-3 TRBD2 CAISESVGGSEQFF TGTGCCATCAGTGAGTCGGTGGGGGGGAGTGAGCAGTTCTTC
TRBJ1-1 . TRBV29-1 . CSVVQGTNTEAFF TGCAGCGTTGTGCAGGGGACGAACACTGAAGCTTTCTTT
TRBJ2-7 . TRBV5-1 TRBD1 CASSFGGQATYEQYF TGCGCCAGCAGCTTTGGCGGACAGGCTACCTACGAGCAGTACTTC
TRBJ2-7 . TRBV11-2 . CASSHVRGPLSTYEQYF TGTGCCAGCAGCCATGTGCGGGGGCCGCTTTCAACCTACGAGCAGTACTTC
TRBJ2-3 . TRBV10-3 TRBD2 CAISESLRGGDTQYF TGTGCCATCAGTGAGTCCCTCCGGGGGGGAGATACGCAGTATTTT